The clone carrying this T cell receptor delta chain was picked up a small number of times. Its antigen is currently unknown. The TCRdb protein, from a much larger clone, departs from this DNA's translation at residue 18, likely by read error; the protein shown derives from the DNA. TCRdb re-called clones from the multiplex PCR reads via CATT. This sample has around 50,000 delta-chain clones, with approximately 1.5% found just once. The CDR3 has 21 amino acids. The germline gives CDR1 TSESDYY, CDR2 QEAYKQQN. The source of the sample is a study of γδ T cells in repeated Plasmodium falciparum infection. Whole-study context: Donors had four controlled P. falciparum NF54 infections over roughly 610 days.

General study findings and limits: Vgamma9/Vdelta2+ T cells showed a stable polyclonal repertoire with shared TCRgamma sequences.

Gammadelta T cells were flow-sorted from PBMC into Vgamma9/Vdelta2+ and Vdelta2-negative populations for bulk analysis. The TCR originated in a pool of human donors (malaria-infected and uninfected, not separated). The gene calls are TRAV38-2/DV8 and TRDJ1, with D perhaps TRDD2 (6 bases). The J gene, not given by TCRdb, was assigned here from a germline match of the nucleotide sequence. The sequenced material came from gamma-delta T cells from blood. Here the CDR3 reads CAYRSFLMNLPYKVYTDRLIF. The CDR3 bases are TGTGCTTATAGGAGCTTTCTGATGAACCTTCCATACAAGGTGTACACCGATAGACTCATCTTT.